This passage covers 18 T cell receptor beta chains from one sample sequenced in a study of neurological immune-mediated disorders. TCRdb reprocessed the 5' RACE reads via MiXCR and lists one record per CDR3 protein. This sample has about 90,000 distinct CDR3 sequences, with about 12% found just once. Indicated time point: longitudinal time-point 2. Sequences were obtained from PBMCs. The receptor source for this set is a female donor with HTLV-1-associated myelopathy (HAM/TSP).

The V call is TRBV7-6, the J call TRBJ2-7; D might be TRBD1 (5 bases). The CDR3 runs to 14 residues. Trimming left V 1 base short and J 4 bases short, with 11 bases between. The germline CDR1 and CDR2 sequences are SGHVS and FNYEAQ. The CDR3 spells CASSLDGRAYEQYF. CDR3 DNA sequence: TGTGCCAGCAGCTTAGATGGCAGGGCGTACGAGCAGTACTTC.

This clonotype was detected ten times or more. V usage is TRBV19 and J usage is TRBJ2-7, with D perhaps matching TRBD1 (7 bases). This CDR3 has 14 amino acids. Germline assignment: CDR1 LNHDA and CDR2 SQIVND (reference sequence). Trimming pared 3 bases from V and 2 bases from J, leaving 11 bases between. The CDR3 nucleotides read TGTGCCAGTAGTATGGGGGGACAGACCTACGAGCAGTACTTC. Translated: CASSMGGQTYEQYF.

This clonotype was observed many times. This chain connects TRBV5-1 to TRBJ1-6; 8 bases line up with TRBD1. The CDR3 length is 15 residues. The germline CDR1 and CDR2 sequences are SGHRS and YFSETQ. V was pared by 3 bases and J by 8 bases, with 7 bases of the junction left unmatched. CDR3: CASSSSTGGHSPLHF. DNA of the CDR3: TGCGCCAGCAGCTCCTCAACAGGGGGACATTCACCCCTCCACTTT.

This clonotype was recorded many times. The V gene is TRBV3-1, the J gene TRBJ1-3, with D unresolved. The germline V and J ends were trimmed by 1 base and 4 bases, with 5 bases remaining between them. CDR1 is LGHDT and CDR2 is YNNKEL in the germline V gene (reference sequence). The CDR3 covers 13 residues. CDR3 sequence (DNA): TGTGCCAGCAGCCAAGGTAGAGGAAACACCATATATTTT. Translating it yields CASSQGRGNTIYF.

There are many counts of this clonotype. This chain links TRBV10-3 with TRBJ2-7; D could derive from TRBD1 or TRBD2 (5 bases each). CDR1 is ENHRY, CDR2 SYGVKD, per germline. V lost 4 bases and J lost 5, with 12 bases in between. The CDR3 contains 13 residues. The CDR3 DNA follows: TGTGCCATCAGTGCTGTAGGGGACCACGAGCAGTACTTC. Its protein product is CAISAVGDHEQYF.

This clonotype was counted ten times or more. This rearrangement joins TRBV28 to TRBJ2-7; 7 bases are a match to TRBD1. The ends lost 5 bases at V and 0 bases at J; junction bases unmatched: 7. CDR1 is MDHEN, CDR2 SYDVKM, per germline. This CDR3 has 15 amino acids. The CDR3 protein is CASSGRGIISYEQYF. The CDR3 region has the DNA TGTGCCAGCAGTGGCAGGGGGATTATCTCCTACGAGCAGTACTTC.

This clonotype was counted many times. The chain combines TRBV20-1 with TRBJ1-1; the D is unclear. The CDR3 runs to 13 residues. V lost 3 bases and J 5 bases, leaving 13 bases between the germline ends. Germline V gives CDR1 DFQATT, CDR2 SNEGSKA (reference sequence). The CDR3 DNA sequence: TGCAGTGCTAGTGCACCCCGAACGACTGAAGCTTTCTTT. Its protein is CSASAPRTTEAFF.

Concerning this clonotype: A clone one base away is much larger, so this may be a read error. The chain's CDR3 is CATSRDVTGGNNEQFF. Written as DNA, the CDR3 is TGTGCTACCAGCAGAGATGTCACCGGGGGCAACAATGAGCAGTTCTTC. The genes are TRBV15 and TRBJ2-1; either TRBD1 or TRBD2 may fit D (6 bases each). CDR3 size: 16 residues. Looked up from germline, CDR1 is LNHNV and CDR2 is YYDKDF (reference sequence).

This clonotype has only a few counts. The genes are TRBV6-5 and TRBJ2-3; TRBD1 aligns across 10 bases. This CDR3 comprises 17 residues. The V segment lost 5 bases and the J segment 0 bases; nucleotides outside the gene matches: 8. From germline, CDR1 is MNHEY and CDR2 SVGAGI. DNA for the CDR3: TGTGCCAGCAGTCCCCGGGACAGGGGTTATAGCACAGATACGCAGTATTTT. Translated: CASSPRDRGYSTDTQYF.

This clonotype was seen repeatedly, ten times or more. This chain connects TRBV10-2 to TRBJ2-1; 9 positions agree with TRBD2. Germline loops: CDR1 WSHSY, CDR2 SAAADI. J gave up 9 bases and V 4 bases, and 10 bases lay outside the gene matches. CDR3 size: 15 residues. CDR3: CASSVPRGGLFEQFF. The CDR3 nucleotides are TGCGCCAGCAGTGTTCCGCGGGGGGGCCTTTTTGAGCAGTTCTTC.

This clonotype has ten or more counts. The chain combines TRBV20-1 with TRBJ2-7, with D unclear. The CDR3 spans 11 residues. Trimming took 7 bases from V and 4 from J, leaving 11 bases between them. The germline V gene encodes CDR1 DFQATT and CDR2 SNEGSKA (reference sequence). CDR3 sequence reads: CSVRGWYEQYF. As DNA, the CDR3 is TGCAGTGTCCGCGGTTGGTACGAGCAGTACTTC.

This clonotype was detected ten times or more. CDR3 DNA: TGTGCCAGTAGTATCACAGTTACCGGGGAGCTGTTTTTT. It codes for CASSITVTGELFF. The chain uses TRBV19 and TRBJ2-2; D call uncertain. Between the trimmed V and J ends, which lost 3 bases and 5 bases, there was a span of 7 bases. The germline gives CDR1 LNHDA, CDR2 SQIVND (reference sequence). The CDR3 loop spans 13 amino acids.

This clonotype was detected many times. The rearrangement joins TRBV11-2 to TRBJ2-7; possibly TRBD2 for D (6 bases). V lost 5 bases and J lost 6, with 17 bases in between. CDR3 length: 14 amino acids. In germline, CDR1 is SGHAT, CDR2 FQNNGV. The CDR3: CASSPNRDSSEQYF. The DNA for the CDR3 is TGTGCCAGCAGCCCAAACCGGGACTCTTCCGAGCAGTACTTC.

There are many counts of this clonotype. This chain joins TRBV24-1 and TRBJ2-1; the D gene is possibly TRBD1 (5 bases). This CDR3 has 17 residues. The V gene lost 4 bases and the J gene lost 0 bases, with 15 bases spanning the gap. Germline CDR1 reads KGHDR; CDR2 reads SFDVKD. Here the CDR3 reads CATSEPPRVRSYNEQFF. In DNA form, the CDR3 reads TGTGCCACCAGTGAACCCCCCAGGGTACGCTCCTACAATGAGCAGTTCTTC.

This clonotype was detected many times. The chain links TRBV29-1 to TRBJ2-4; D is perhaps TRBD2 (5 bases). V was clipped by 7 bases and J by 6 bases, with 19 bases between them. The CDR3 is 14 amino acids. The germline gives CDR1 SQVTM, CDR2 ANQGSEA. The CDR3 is CSAVGSAEGNIQYF. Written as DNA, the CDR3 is TGCAGCGCCGTCGGTTCCGCCGAGGGAAACATTCAGTACTTC.

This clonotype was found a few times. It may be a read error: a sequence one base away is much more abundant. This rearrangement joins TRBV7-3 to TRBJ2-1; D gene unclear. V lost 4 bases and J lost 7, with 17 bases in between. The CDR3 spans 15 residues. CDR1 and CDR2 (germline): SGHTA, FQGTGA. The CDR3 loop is CASSYSGWATNEQFF. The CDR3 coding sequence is TGTGCCAGCAGCTACTCCGGGTGGGCGACTAATGAGCAGTTCTTC.

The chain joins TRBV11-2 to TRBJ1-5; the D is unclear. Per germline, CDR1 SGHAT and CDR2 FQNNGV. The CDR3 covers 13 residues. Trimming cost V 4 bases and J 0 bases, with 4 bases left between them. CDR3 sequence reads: CASSSHSNQPQHF. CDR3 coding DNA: TGTGCCAGCAGCTCTCATAGCAATCAGCCCCAGCATTTT.

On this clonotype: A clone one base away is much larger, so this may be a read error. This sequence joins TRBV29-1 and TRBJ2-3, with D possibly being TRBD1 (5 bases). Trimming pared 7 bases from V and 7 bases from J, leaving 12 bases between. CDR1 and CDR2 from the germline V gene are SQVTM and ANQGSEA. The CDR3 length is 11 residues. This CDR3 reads CSAVRGYTQYF. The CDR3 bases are TGCAGCGCCGTAAGGGGTTATACGCAGTATTTT.